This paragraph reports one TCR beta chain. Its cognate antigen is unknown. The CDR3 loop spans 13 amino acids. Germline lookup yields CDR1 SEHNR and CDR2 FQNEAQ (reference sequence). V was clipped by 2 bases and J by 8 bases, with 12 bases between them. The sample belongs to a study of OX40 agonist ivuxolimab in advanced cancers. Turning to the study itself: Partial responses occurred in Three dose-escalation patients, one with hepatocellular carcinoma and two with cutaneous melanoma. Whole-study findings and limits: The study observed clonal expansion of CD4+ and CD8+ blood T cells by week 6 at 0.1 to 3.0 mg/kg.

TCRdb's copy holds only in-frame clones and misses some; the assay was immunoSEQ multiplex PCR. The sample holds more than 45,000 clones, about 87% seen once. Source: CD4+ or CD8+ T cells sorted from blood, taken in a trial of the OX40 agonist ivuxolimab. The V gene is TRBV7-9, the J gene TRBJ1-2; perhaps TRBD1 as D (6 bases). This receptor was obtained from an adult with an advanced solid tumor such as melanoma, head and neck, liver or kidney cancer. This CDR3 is CASSLNRDGGYTF. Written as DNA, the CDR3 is TGTGCCAGCAGCTTAAACAGGGACGGCGGCTACACCTTC.